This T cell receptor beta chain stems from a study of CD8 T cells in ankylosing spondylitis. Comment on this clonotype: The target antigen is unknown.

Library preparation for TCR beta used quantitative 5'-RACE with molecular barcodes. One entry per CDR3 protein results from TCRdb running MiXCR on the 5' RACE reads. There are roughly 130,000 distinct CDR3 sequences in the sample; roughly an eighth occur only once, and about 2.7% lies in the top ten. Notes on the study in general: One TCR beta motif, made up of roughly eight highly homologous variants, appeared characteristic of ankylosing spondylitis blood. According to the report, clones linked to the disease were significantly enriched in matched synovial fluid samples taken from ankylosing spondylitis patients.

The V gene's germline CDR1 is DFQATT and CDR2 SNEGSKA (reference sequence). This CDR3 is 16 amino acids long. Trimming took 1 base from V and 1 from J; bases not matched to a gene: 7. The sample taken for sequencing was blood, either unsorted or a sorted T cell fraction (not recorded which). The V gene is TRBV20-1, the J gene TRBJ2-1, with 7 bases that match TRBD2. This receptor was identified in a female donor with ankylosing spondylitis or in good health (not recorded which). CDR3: CSARVSSGISYNEQFF. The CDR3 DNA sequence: TGCAGTGCTAGAGTTTCAAGCGGGATTTCCTACAATGAGCAGTTCTTC.